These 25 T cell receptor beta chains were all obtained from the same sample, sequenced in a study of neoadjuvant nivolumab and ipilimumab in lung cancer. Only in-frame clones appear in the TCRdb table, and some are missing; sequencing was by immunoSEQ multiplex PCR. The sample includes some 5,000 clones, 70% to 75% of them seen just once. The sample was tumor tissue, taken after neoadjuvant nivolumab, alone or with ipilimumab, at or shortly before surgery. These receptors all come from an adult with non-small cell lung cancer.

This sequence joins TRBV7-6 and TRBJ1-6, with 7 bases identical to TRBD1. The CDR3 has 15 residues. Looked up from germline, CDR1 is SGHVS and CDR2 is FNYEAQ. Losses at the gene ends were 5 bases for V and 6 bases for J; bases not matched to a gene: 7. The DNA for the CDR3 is TGTGCCAGCAGCGACAGGGACAGCTTTAATTCACCCCTCCACTTT. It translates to CASSDRDSFNSPLHF.

Here the CDR3 reads CAITDNEDSPLHF. CDR3 coding DNA: TGTGCCATCACCGACAATGAGGATTCACCCCTCCACTTT. The V gene is TRBV10-3, the J gene TRBJ1-6; D is unclear. V was shortened by 7 bases and J by 8 bases, with 12 bases between the two germline ends. There are 13 residues in the CDR3. The germline V gene encodes CDR1 ENHRY and CDR2 SYGVKD.

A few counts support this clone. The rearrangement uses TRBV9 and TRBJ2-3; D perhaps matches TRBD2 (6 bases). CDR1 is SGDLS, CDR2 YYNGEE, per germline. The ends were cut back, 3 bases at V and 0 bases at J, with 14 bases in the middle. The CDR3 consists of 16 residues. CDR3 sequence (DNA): TGTGCCAGCAGCGCCTCAACCGGGAGAAGCACAGATACGCAGTATTTT. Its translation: CASSASTGRSTDTQYF.

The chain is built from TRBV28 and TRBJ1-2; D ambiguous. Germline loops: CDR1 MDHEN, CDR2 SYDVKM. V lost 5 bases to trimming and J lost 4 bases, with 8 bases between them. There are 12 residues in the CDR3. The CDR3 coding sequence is TGTGCCAGCAGTGTCCGGGCCTATGGCTACACCTTC. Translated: CASSVRAYGYTF.

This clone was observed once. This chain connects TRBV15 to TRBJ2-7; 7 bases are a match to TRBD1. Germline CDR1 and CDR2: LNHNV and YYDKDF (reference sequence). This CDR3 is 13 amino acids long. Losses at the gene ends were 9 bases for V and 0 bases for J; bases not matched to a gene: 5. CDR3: CATGGQYSYEQYF. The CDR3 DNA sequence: TGTGCCACTGGGGGACAGTACTCCTACGAGCAGTACTTC.

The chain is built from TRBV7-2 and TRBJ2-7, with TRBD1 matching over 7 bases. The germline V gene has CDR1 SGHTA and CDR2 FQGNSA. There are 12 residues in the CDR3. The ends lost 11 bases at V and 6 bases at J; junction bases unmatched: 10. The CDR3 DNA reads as TGTGCCCGACTCGGGGCAGGGGGCGAGCAGTACGTC. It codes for CARLGAGGEQYV.

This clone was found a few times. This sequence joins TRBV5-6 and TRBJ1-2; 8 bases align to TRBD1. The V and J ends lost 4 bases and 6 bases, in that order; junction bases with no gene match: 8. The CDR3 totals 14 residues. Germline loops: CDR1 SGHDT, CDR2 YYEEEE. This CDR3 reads CASSPPGQVNGYTF. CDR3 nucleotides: TGTGCCAGCAGCCCCCCGGGACAGGTAAATGGCTACACCTTC.

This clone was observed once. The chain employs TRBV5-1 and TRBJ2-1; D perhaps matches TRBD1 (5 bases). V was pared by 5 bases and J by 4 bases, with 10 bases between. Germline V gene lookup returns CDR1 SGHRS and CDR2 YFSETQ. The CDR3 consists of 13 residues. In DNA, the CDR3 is TGCGCCAGCAGACTCGACAGTTACAATGAGCAGTTCTTC. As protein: CASRLDSYNEQFF.

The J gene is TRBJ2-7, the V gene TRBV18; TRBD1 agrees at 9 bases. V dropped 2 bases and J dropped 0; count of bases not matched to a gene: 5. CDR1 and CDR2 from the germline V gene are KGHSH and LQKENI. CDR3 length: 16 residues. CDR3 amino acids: CASSPVGQGFSYEQYF. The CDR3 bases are TGTGCCAGCTCACCAGTGGGACAGGGATTCTCCTACGAGCAGTACTTC.

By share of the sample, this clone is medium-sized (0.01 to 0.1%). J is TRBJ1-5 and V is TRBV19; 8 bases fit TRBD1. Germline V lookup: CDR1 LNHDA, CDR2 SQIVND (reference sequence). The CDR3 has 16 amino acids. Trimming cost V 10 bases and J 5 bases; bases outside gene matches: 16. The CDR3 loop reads CATTTGTGNIYQPQHF. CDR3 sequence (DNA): TGTGCCACCACAACCGGGACAGGCAACATATATCAGCCCCAGCATTTT.

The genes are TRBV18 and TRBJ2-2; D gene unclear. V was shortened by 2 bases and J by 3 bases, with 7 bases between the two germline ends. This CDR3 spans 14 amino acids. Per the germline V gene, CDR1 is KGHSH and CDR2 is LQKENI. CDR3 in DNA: TGTGCCAGCTCACCAGGGAAGGACACCGGGGAGCTGTTTTTT. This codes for CASSPGKDTGELFF.

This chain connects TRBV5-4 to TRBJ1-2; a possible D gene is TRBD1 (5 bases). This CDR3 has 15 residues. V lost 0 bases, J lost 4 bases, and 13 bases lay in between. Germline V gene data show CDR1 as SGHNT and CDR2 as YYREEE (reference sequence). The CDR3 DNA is TGTGCCAGCAGCTTGGCCGGGGGGTACGGCTATGGCTACACCTTC. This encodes CASSLAGGYGYGYTF.

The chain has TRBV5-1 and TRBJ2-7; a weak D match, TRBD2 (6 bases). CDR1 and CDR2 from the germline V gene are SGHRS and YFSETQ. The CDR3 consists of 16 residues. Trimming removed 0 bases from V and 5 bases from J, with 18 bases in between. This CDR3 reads CASSLGDFQGGHEQYF. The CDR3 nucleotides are TGCGCCAGCAGCTTGGGGGACTTCCAGGGAGGCCACGAGCAGTACTTC.

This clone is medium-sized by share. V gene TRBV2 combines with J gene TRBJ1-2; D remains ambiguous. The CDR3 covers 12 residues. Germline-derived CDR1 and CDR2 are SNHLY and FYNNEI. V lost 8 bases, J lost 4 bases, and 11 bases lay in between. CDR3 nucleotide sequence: TGTGCCAGCGATCCGGGCAGCTATGGCTACACCTTC. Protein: CASDPGSYGYTF.

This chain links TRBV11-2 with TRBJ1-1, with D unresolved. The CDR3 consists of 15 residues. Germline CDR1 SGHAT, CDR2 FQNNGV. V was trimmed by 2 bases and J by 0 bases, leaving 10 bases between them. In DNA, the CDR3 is TGTGCCAGCAGCTTATTTACGGGGATGAACACTGAAGCTTTCTTT. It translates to CASSLFTGMNTEAFF.

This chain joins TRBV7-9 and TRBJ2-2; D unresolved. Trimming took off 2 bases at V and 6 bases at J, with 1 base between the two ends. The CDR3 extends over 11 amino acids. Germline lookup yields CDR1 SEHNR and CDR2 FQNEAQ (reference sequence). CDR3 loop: CASSLPGELFF. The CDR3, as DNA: TGTGCCAGCAGCTTACCCGGGGAGCTGTTTTTT. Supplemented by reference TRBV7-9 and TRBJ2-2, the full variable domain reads DTGVSQNPRHKITKRGQNVTFRCDPISEHNRLYWYRQTLGQGPEFLTYFQNEAQLEKSRLLSDRFSAERPKGSFSTLEIQRTEQGDSAMYLCASSLPGELFFGEGSRLTVL.

The CDR3 loop is CASSALGNTGELFF. The CDR3 DNA reads as TGTGCCAGCAGCGCACTGGGGAACACCGGGGAGCTGTTTTTT. V is TRBV11-3 and J is TRBJ2-2, with D hard to call. The germline CDR1 and CDR2 sequences are SGHNT and YENEEA. The V end was cut by 5 bases, the J end by 1 base, with 8 bases between. The length of the CDR3 is 14 residues.

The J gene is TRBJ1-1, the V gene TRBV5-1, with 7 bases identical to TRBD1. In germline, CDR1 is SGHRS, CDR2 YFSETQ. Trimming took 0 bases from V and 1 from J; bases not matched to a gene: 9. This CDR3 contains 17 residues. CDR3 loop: CASSLVGQTSTNTEAFF. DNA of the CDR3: TGCGCCAGCAGCTTGGTGGGACAGACATCGACGAACACTGAAGCTTTCTTT.

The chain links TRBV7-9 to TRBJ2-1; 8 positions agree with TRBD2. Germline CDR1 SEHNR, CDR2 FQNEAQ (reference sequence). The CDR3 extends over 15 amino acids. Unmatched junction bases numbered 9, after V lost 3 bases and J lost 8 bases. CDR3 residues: CASSFVTGGPDEQFF. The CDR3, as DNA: TGTGCCAGCAGCTTCGTGACGGGGGGGCCCGATGAGCAGTTCTTC.

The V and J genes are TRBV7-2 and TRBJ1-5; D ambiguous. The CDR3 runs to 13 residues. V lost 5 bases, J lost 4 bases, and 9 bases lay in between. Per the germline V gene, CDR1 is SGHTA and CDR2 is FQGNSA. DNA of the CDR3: TGTGCCAGCAGCCCTCAGAGGAATCAGCCCCAGCATTTT. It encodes CASSPQRNQPQHF.

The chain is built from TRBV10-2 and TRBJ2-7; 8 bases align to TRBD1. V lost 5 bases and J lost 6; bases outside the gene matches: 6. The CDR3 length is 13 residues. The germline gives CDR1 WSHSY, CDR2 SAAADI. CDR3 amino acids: CASSFDRGSEQYV. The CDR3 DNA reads TGCGCCAGCAGTTTTGACAGGGGAAGCGAGCAGTACGTC.

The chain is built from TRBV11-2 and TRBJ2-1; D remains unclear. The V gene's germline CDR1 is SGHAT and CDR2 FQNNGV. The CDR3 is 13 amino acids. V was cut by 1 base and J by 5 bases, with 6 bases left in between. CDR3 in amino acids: CASSLGPDNEQFF. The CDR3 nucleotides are TGTGCCAGCAGCTTAGGCCCAGACAATGAGCAGTTCTTC.

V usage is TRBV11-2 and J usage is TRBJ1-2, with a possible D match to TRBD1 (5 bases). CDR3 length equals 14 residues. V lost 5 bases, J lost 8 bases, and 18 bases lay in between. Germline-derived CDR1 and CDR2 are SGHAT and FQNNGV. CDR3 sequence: CASSINPGRVGYTF. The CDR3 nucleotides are TGTGCCAGCAGCATCAACCCAGGGAGGGTCGGCTACACCTTC.

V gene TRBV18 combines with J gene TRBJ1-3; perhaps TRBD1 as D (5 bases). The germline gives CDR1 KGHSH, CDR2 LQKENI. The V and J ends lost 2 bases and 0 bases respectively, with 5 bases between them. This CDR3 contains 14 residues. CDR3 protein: CASSPGGSGNTIYF. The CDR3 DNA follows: TGTGCCAGCTCACCAGGGGGCTCTGGAAACACCATATATTTT.

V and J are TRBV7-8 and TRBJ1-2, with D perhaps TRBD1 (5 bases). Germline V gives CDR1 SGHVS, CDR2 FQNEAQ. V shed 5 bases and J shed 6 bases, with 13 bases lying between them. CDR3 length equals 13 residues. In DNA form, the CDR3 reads TGTGCCAGCAGCCCAAAGGGGAGGGATGGCTACACCTTC. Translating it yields CASSPKGRDGYTF.